The sequence of this T cell receptor beta chain was determined in a study of T cells in Graves' hyperthyroidism and ophthalmopathy. J gave up 7 bases and V 0 bases, and 6 bases lay outside the gene matches. CDR1 SGHNT and CDR2 YENEEA come from the germline V gene. The CDR3 length is 15 residues. Regions amplified from RNA transcripts were the TCR beta CDR3 regions. The HTBI primer set was used in a first-round RT-PCR of the TCR CDR3. TCRdb processed the multiplex PCR reads anew with MiXCR; each CDR3 protein has one entry. Of 600,000 to 750,000 distinct CDR3 sequences listed, roughly 17% were seen once; the top ten hold 15% to 18%. This clonotype has a count of ten or more.

The sample was blood. The V and J genes are TRBV11-3 and TRBJ2-1, with 7 bases lining up with TRBD2. The source of this sequence is a man aged 45-65 years with Graves' hyperthyroidism. CDR3: CASSLDGGRGNEQFF. CDR3 in DNA: TGTGCCAGCAGCTTAGATGGCGGGAGAGGTAATGAGCAGTTCTTC.